The 25 T cell receptor beta chains given below trace back to one sample, sequenced in a study of Ad26.COV2.S vaccination and SARS-CoV-2 variants. Assay: immunoSEQ multiplex PCR; the TCRdb copy retains only in-frame clones and omits some. The table includes roughly 420,000 clones, 88% detected once. Sample treatment: roughly 19 received Ad26.COV2.S at low or high dose, single or two shots; roughly five received placebo; per-sample allocation not given. Day 63 after the first injection of vaccine or placebo was the sampling time. This specimen consisted of peripheral blood, obtained in a trial of Ad26.COV2.S vaccine versus placebo. Source of these receptors: a person between 18 and 65 years old who received the Ad26.COV2.S COVID-19 vaccine or a placebo.

The genes are TRBV2 and TRBJ1-1; D is perhaps TRBD1 (5 bases). CDR1 SNHLY and CDR2 FYNNEI come from the germline V gene. The CDR3 runs 16 residues. V was cut by 6 bases and J by 5 bases, with 22 bases left in between. The CDR3 spells CASRPPPPGIRTEAFF. CDR3 sequence (DNA): TGTGCCAGCAGACCACCTCCTCCAGGGATAAGGACTGAAGCTTTCTTT.

V and J are TRBV5-1 and TRBJ1-1; D possibly corresponds to TRBD1 (5 bases). Germline V lookup: CDR1 SGHRS, CDR2 YFSETQ. V was cut by 7 bases and J by 7 bases, with 20 bases left in between. There are 14 residues in the CDR3. The DNA for the CDR3 is TGCGCCAGCGAAAACTTGGGGGATGGGGGTGAAGCTTTCTTT. It encodes CASENLGDGGEAFF.

The chain is built from TRBV2 and TRBJ2-7; D unclear. Germline lookup yields CDR1 SNHLY and CDR2 FYNNEI. This CDR3 contains 13 residues. V was shortened by 4 bases and J by 7 bases, with 14 bases between the two germline ends. The CDR3 reads CASSGIWTLEQYF. Here the CDR3 DNA reads TGTGCCAGCAGTGGGATCTGGACCCTAGAGCAGTACTTC.

The chain joins TRBV3-1 (or the pseudogene TRBV3-2) to TRBJ1-2; D possibly corresponds to TRBD1 (5 bases). V was cut by 4 bases and J by 7 bases, with 22 bases left in between. Germline CDR1 reads LGHDT; CDR2 reads YNNKEL (reference sequence). The CDR3 is 16 amino acids. The CDR3 DNA sequence: TGTGCCAGCAGCCCTATTGGGGTGGGGGGAGTGACTGGCTACACCTTC. Amino acid sequence: CASSPIGVGGVTGYTF.

The CDR3 DNA reads TGTGCCAGCAGTTGGCGGGGGGGCTCGGGGGAGACCCAGTACTTC. Its translation is CASSWRGGSGETQYF. The chain recombines TRBV6-2 or TRBV6-3 with TRBJ2-5; 9 positions agree with TRBD2. The CDR3 has 15 amino acids. Germline loops: CDR1 MNHEY, CDR2 SVGEGT. Trimming cost V 4 bases and J 5 bases; bases outside gene matches: 8.

The chain carries TRBV29-1 and TRBJ1-2, with D maybe TRBD1 (6 bases). The CDR3 has 14 amino acids. Germline V lookup: CDR1 SQVTM, CDR2 ANQGSEA. V was clipped by 0 bases and J by 5 bases, with 13 bases between them. The CDR3 coding sequence is TGCAGCGTTGAAGATCACGGAGGGGGTTATGGCTACACCTTC. Translation gives CSVEDHGGGYGYTF.

The chain carries TRBV6-2 or TRBV6-3 and TRBJ2-1; D remains ambiguous. This CDR3 is 15 amino acids long. In germline, CDR1 is MNHEY, CDR2 SVGEGT. Trimming left V 2 bases short and J 1 base short, with 9 bases between. CDR3 bases: TGTGCCAGCAGTTACCCCAGGCATTCCTACAATGAGCAGTTCTTC. Encoded protein: CASSYPRHSYNEQFF.

Only one count was recorded for this clone. The chain is built from TRBV27 and TRBJ2-7, with 7 bases that match TRBD1. V shed 2 bases, J shed 2 bases, and the junction held 6 bases outside the gene matches. CDR1 is MNHEY, CDR2 SMNVEV, per germline (reference sequence). CDR3 length equals 15 residues. CDR3 in DNA: TGTGCCAGCAGTTTACGTAGGGGGCTAACCTACGAGCAGTACTTC. Its protein is CASSLRRGLTYEQYF.

V gene TRBV21-1 combines with J gene TRBJ2-1; the DNA was not compared with TRBD1, the D call given in the table. TRBV21-1 is designated a pseudogene. The CDR3 has 17 residues. The CDR3 protein is CASSKVQQGGAYNEQFF. The DNA for the CDR3 is TGTGCCAGCAGCAAAGTTCAACAGGGGGGAGCCTACAATGAGCAGTTCTTC.

The chain recombines TRBV20-1 with TRBJ1-5; tentatively, D is TRBD1 (5 bases). V was cut by 3 bases and J by 4 bases, with 16 bases left in between. Germline CDR1 is DFQATT and CDR2 is SNEGSKA (reference sequence). The CDR3 covers 15 residues. The CDR3 DNA reads TGCAGTGCTAGTAGGGCGCAGGGTTCAAATCAGCCCCAGCATTTT. Its protein product is CSASRAQGSNQPQHF.

The gene calls are TRBV7-2 and TRBJ1-2, with 7 bases lining up with TRBD1. This CDR3 contains 14 residues. The germline CDR1 and CDR2 sequences are SGHTA and FQGNSA. The junction had 5 bases not matched to a gene; V was cut back by 5 bases and J by 2 bases. CDR3 coding DNA: TGTGCCAGCAGCCCCGAGGGGGCAAACTATGGCTACACCTTC. It encodes CASSPEGANYGYTF. Using reference TRBV7-2 and TRBJ1-2 for the parts outside the CDR3, the full variable domain is GAGVSQSPSNKVTEKGKDVELRCDPISGHTALYWYRQSLGQGLEFLIYFQGNSAPDKSGLPSDRFSAERTGGSVSTLTIQRTQQEDSAVYLCASSPEGANYGYTFGSGTRLTVV.

The rearrangement links TRBV6-1 to TRBJ2-7; D perhaps matches TRBD2 (5 bases). Germline values: CDR1 MNHNS, CDR2 SASEGT. Deletions cut 0 bases from V and 0 bases from J, with 9 bases between. This CDR3 comprises 15 residues. CDR3 loop: CASSEAPGSSYEQYF. CDR3 nucleotides: TGTGCCAGCAGTGAAGCCCCGGGAAGCTCCTACGAGCAGTACTTC.

This clone was seen only a few times. CDR3 sequence: CASSHGGDSPLHF. The CDR3 nucleotides read TGTGCCAGCAGCCACGGAGGGGATTCACCCCTCCACTTT. The chain has TRBV3-1 (or the pseudogene TRBV3-2) and TRBJ1-6; a possible D gene is TRBD1 (5 bases). CDR3 length: 13 amino acids. Trimming removed 3 bases from V and 8 bases from J, with 8 bases in between. Germline V gene sequence: CDR1 LGHDT, CDR2 YNNKEL (reference sequence).

The chain joins TRBV10-3 to TRBJ1-3, with D possibly matching TRBD1 (6 bases). Trimming removed 0 bases from V and 15 bases from J, with 12 bases in between. The V gene's germline CDR1 is ENHRY and CDR2 SYGVKD. The CDR3 has 12 residues. The CDR3 sequence is CAISESGQPTYF. For the CDR3, the DNA is TGTGCCATCAGTGAGTCGGGACAACCGACATATTTT.

The chain recombines TRBV6-2 or TRBV6-3 with TRBJ1-5; 9 bases match TRBD1. Germline lookup yields CDR1 MNHEY and CDR2 SVGEGT. Germline trimming cut 6 bases from V and 7 bases from J; bases unmatched to any gene: 7. The CDR3 runs to 14 residues. CDR3 nucleotides: TGTGCCAGCAGCCCAACAGGGGGCGACCAGCCCCAGCATTTT. This codes for CASSPTGGDQPQHF.

The V and J genes are TRBV12-3 or TRBV12-4 and TRBJ1-6, with D hard to call. This CDR3 contains 13 residues. Trimming cost V 3 bases and J 7 bases, with 7 bases left between them. In DNA form, the CDR3 reads TGTGCCAGCAGTTTTGGTCAAAATTCACCCCTCCACTTT. Translated, it gives CASSFGQNSPLHF.

Note on this clone: Sequence at one end of the junction differs from germline and may be a read error. The V call is TRBV14, the J call TRBJ2-5, with no clear D. The CDR3 contains 13 residues. Germline V gene data show CDR1 as SGHDN and CDR2 as FVKESK. The chain's CDR3 is CASSQSGARLGNF. As DNA, the CDR3 is TGTGCCAGCAGCCAGTCCGGAGCCCGGCTAGGGAACTTC.

The gene calls are TRBV7-8 and TRBJ2-1; TRBD1 or TRBD2 may be the D gene (5 bases each). The CDR3 is 15 residues long. Germline V CDR1 and CDR2: SGHVS, FQNEAQ. Trimming removed 5 bases from V and 4 bases from J, with 15 bases in between. As DNA, the CDR3 is TGTGCCAGCAGCCCGTCCCGGGACGTTTACAATGAGCAGTTCTTC. Translating it yields CASSPSRDVYNEQFF.

J is TRBJ1-4 and V is TRBV7-9; D unresolved. The CDR3 is 12 residues long. The V gene lost 6 bases and the J gene lost 6 bases, with 8 bases spanning the gap. Germline lookup yields CDR1 SEHNR and CDR2 FQNEAQ (reference sequence). CDR3 residues: CASRTWDEKLFF. The CDR3 DNA follows: TGTGCCAGCAGGACATGGGATGAAAAACTGTTTTTT. The full variable domain, completed using reference TRBV7-9 and TRBJ1-4, is DTGVSQNPRHKITKRGQNVTFRCDPISEHNRLYWYRQTLGQGPEFLTYFQNEAQLEKSRLLSDRFSAERPKGSFSTLEIQRTEQGDSAMYLCASRTWDEKLFFGSGTQLSVL.

The table lists this clone with a count of one. The J gene is TRBJ2-4, the V gene TRBV5-1, with D possibly TRBD2 on 6 matching bases. Trimming took off 3 bases at V and 0 bases at J, with 7 bases between the two ends. From germline, CDR1 is SGHRS and CDR2 YFSETQ. The CDR3 has 14 residues. The CDR3 DNA sequence: TGCGCCAGCAGCTGGGGGGTAGCCAAAAACATTCAGTACTTC. Protein sequence: CASSWGVAKNIQYF. Supplemented by reference TRBV5-1 and TRBJ2-4, the full variable domain reads KAGVTQTPRYLIKTRGQQVTLSCSPISGHRSVSWYQQTPGQGLQFLFEYFSETQRNKGNFPGRFSGRQFSNSRSEMNVSTLELGDSALYLCASSWGVAKNIQYFGAGTRLSVL.

This clone was detected once. The V gene is TRBV7-8, the J gene TRBJ2-7, with 8 bases lining up with TRBD1. The CDR3 consists of 13 residues. Germline assignment: CDR1 SGHVS and CDR2 FQNEAQ. Losses at the gene ends were 5 bases for V and 6 bases for J; bases not matched to a gene: 6. The CDR3 DNA sequence: TGTGCCAGCAGCGGAGGAACAGGGGGCGAGCAGTACTTC. Translated, it gives CASSGGTGGEQYF.

The table lists this clone with a count of one. V gene TRBV19 combines with J gene TRBJ2-5, with D maybe TRBD2 (5 bases). The V gene lost 5 bases and the J gene lost 5 bases, with 12 bases spanning the gap. CDR3 length equals 13 residues. CDR1 is LNHDA and CDR2 is SQIVND in the germline V gene (reference sequence). The CDR3 DNA reads TGTGCCAGTAGTCCGAGGGAGTGGGAGACCCAGTACTTC. Translated: CASSPREWETQYF.

The chain combines TRBV7-2 with TRBJ1-2; a weak D match, TRBD1 (6 bases). The CDR3 contains 14 residues. Trimming removed 6 bases at V and 4 bases at J, with 15 bases between. CDR1 is SGHTA and CDR2 is FQGNSA in the germline V gene. The CDR3 loop is CASRSPQGFYGYTF. In DNA, the CDR3 is TGTGCCAGCAGATCACCGCAGGGGTTCTATGGCTACACCTTC.

V is TRBV3-1 (or the pseudogene TRBV3-2) and J is TRBJ2-3, with 10 bases matching TRBD2. The CDR3 extends over 15 amino acids. Unmatched junction bases numbered 5, after V lost 4 bases and J lost 4 bases. Germline CDR1 reads LGHDT; CDR2 reads YNNKEL (reference sequence). In DNA form, the CDR3 reads TGTGCCAGCAGCCCCTGGACTAGCGGTGCAGATACGCAGTATTTT. This translates into CASSPWTSGADTQYF.

This chain uses TRBV5-6 with TRBJ1-2; no reliable D call. Germline V gene lookup returns CDR1 SGHDT and CDR2 YYEEEE. With 3 bases removed from V and 8 bases from J, the gap between germline ends came to 14 bases. The CDR3 has 13 amino acids. The CDR3 nucleotides read TGTGCCAGCAGCTCGAGCAGATACATCGGCTACACCTTC. This codes for CASSSSRYIGYTF.